Below are 4 T cell receptor beta chains sequenced from a single sample in a study of CD4 T cells in relation to SARS-CoV-2 and coronaviruses. These receptors lack a known antigen. Clones were sequenced by immunoSEQ multiplex PCR, and TCRdb holds only the in-frame ones, with some missing. Among about 40,000 clones listed, 77% were seen once. Sequencing input: memory CD4+ T cells from PBMCs, cultured in vitro. These receptor sequences come from an adult with COVID-19.

J is TRBJ2-7 and V is TRBV28; perhaps TRBD2 as D (5 bases). Germline lookup yields CDR1 MDHEN and CDR2 SYDVKM. The CDR3 has 14 residues. V gave up 1 base and J gave up 7 bases, with 14 bases separating them. In DNA, the CDR3 is TGTGCCAGCAGTTTATCCCCACCATCGGGGGAGCAGTACTTC. The encoded protein is CASSLSPPSGEQYF.

For the CDR3, the DNA is TGTGCCACCAGTGATGTGGGGGCGGTAGGGTCGGGCTACAATGAGCAGTTCTTC. This sequence encodes CATSDVGAVGSGYNEQFF. J is TRBJ2-1 and V is TRBV24-1; possible D gene TRBD1, 6 bases. CDR1 is KGHDR, CDR2 SFDVKD, per germline. V shed 3 bases and J shed 3 bases, with 20 bases lying between them. This CDR3 has 18 amino acids.

The chain combines TRBV30 with TRBJ1-6; unclear D gene. CDR3 size: 13 residues. Deletions cut 2 bases from V and 8 bases from J, with 10 bases between. Germline CDR1 reads GTSNPN; CDR2 reads SVGIG (reference sequence). The CDR3 loop is CAWSTRGDSPLHF. DNA of the CDR3: TGTGCCTGGAGTACCCGGGGTGATTCACCCCTCCACTTT.

This rearrangement joins TRBV28 to TRBJ1-1; D is possibly TRBD1 (5 bases). Trimming took 5 bases from V and 7 from J, leaving 14 bases between them. The CDR3 consists of 13 residues. Germline CDR1 is MDHEN and CDR2 is SYDVKM. CDR3 coding DNA: TGTGCCAGCAGTCATCCGGGACGTAGTGAAGCTTTCTTT. This sequence encodes CASSHPGRSEAFF. The variable domain in full, completed from reference TRBV28 and TRBJ1-1, reads DVKVTQSSRYLVKRTGEKVFLECVQDMDHENMFWYRQDPGLGLRLIYFSYDVKMKEKGDIPEGYSVSREKKERFSLILESASTNQTSMYLCASSHPGRSEAFFGQGTRLTVV.